Given below is one T cell receptor beta chain in context. Its antigen remains unknown. This specimen belongs to a study of shared clonotypes between healthy human individuals. The wider study: Three plates were used per donor for CD4 naive, three for CD4 memory, two for CD8 naive and one for CD8 memory.

Deep was the level at which the assay was run. Clones were sequenced by immunoSEQ multiplex PCR, and TCRdb holds only the in-frame ones, with some missing. Of under 650,000 clones in the sample, almost 97% were seen once. Every contributor of samples was a Caucasian grown-up residing in Nashville, Tennessee. Study results and limitations: Clonotypes that were shared across a handful of donors made up roughly 5% of naive CD4 clonotypes.

Sequencing was carried out using naive CD4+ T cells sorted from blood. Subset described: CD45RA+ positively selected. This receptor was obtained from a woman in her 30s in good health.

CDR3 DNA: TGTGCCAGCAGCGTAGGGGTGGGGGCCCCTGAAGCTTTCTTT. As protein: CASSVGVGAPEAFF. This chain uses TRBV9 with TRBJ1-1, with a weak D call TRBD1 (6 bases). Deletions cut 0 bases from V and 6 bases from J, with 12 bases between. This CDR3 comprises 14 residues. Looked up from germline, CDR1 is SGDLS and CDR2 is YYNGEE.